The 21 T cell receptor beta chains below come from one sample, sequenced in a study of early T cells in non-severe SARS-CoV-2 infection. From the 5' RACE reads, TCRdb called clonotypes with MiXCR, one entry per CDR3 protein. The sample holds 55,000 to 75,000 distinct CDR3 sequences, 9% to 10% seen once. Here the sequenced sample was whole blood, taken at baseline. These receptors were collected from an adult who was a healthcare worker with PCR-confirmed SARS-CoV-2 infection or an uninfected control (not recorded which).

The CDR3 here is CSVDVAVGDTQYF. Here the CDR3 DNA reads TGCAGCGTGGACGTAGCGGTGGGAGATACGCAGTATTTT. The chain links TRBV29-1 to TRBJ2-3, with D possibly being TRBD2 (6 bases). The CDR3 length is 13 residues. CDR1 is SQVTM and CDR2 is ANQGSEA in the germline V gene. The V gene lost 6 bases and the J gene lost 5 bases, with 15 bases spanning the gap.

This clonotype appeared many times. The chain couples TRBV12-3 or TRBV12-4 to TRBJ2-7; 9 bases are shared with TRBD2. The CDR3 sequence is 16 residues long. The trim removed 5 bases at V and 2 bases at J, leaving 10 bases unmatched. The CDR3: CASSQDAGGGPYEQYF. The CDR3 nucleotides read TGTGCCAGCAGTCAGGACGCGGGAGGGGGCCCCTACGAGCAGTACTTC.

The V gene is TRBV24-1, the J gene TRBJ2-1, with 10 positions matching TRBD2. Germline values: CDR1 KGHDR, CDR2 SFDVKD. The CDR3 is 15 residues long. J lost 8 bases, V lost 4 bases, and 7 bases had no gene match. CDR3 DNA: TGTGCCACCAGTGACCTTATAGCGGGAGGCCATGAGCAGTTCTTC. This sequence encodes CATSDLIAGGHEQFF.

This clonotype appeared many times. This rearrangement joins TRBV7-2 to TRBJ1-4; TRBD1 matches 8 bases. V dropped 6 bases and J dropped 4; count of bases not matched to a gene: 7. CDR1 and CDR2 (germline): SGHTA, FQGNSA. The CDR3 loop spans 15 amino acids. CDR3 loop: CASRQGQGRNEKLFF. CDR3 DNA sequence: TGTGCCAGCAGACAAGGACAGGGACGTAATGAAAAACTGTTTTTT.

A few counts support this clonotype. The CDR3 spells CASSLLGTGSVYTQYF. CDR3 coding DNA: TGTGCCAGCAGCTTATTGGGGACAGGGAGTGTTTATACGCAGTATTTT. The chain employs TRBV11-1 and TRBJ2-3; TRBD1 agrees at 9 bases. The germline V gene encodes CDR1 SGHAT and CDR2 FQDESV (reference sequence). The CDR3 extends over 16 amino acids. V lost 2 bases and J lost 7; bases outside the gene matches: 10.

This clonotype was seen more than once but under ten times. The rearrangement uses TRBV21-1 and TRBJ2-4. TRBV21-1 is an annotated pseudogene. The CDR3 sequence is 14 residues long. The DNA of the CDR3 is TGTGCCAGCAGCAAAGTTCGCAGCGAAAACATTCAGTACTTC. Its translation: CASSKVRSENIQYF.

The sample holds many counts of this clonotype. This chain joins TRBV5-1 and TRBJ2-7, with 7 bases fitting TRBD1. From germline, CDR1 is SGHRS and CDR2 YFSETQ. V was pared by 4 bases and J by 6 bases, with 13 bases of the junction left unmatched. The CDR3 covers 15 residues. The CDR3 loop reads CASSQATGTVSEQYF. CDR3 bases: TGCGCCAGCAGCCAAGCAACCGGGACAGTGAGCGAGCAGTACTTC.

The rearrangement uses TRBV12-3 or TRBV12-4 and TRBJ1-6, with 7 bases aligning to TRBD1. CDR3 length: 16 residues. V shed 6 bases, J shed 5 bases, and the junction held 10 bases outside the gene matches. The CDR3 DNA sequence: TGTGCCAGCAGACAACAGGGGAGGGGGGATAATTCACCCCTCCACTTT. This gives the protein CASRQQGRGDNSPLHF.

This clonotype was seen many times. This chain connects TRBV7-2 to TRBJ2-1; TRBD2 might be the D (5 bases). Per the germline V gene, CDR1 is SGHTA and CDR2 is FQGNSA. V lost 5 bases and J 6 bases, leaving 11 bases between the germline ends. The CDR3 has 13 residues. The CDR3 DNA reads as TGTGCCAGCAGCCCCCGGACTGGCAATGAGCAGTTCTTC. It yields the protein CASSPRTGNEQFF.

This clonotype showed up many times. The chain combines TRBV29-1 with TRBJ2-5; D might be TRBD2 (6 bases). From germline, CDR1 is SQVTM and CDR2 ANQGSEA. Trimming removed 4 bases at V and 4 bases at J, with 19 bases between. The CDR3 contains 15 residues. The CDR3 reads CSVARSAVGGETQYF. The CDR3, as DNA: TGCAGCGTTGCCCGTTCGGCTGTGGGGGGAGAGACCCAGTACTTC.

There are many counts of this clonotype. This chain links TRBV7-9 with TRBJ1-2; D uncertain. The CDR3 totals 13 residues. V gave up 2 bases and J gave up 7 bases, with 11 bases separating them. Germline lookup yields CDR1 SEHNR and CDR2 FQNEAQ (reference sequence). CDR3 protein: CASSLRGEGGYTF. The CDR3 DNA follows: TGTGCCAGCAGCTTACGGGGAGAGGGTGGCTACACCTTC.

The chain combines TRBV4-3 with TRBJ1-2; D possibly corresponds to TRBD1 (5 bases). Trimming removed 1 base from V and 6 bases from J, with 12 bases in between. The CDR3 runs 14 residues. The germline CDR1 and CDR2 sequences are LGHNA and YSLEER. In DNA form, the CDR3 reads TGCGCCAGCAGCCAAGTCGGCAGGGATCATGGCTACACCTTC. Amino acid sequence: CASSQVGRDHGYTF.

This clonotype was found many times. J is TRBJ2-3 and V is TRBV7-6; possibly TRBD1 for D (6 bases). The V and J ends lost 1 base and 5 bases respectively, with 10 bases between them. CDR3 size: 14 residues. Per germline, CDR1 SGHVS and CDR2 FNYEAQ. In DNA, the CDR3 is TGTGCCAGCAGCTTAGGGCAGGGGAGAGATACGCAGTATTTT. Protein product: CASSLGQGRDTQYF.

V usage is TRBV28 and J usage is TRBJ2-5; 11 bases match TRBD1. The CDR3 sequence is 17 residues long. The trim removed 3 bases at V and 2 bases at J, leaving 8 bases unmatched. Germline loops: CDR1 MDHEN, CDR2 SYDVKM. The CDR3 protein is CASSLGWDRGEQETQYF. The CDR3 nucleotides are TGTGCCAGCAGTTTGGGATGGGACAGGGGGGAACAAGAGACCCAGTACTTC. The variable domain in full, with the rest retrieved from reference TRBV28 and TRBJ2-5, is DVKVTQSSRYLVKRTGEKVFLECVQDMDHENMFWYRQDPGLGLRLIYFSYDVKMKEKGDIPEGYSVSREKKERFSLILESASTNQTSMYLCASSLGWDRGEQETQYFGPGTRLLVL.

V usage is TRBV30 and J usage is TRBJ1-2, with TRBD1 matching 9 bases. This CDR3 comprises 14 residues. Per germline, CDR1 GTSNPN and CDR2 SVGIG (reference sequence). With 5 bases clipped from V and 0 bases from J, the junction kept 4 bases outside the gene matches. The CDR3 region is CAWGTGGTNYGYTF. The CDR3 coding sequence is TGTGCCTGGGGCACAGGGGGCACTAACTATGGCTACACCTTC.

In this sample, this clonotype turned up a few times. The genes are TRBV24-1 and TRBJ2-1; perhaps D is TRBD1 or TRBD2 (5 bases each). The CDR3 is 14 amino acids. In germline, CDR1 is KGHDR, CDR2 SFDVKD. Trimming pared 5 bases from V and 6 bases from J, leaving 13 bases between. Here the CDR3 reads CATSARRDRNEQFF. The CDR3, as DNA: TGTGCCACCAGTGCCCGCAGGGACCGCAATGAGCAGTTCTTC.

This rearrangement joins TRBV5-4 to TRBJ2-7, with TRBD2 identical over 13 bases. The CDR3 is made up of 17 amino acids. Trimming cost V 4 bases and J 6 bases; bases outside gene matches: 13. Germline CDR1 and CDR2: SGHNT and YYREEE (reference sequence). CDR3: CASSTRLGLAGAVEQYF. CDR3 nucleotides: TGTGCCAGCAGCACACGACTAGGACTAGCGGGAGCGGTCGAGCAGTACTTC.

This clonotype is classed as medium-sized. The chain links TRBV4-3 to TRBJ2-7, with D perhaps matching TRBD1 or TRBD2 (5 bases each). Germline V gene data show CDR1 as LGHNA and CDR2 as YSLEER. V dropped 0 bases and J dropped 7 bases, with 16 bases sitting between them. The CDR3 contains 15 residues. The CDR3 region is CASSQDNQGTGEQYF. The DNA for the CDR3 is TGCGCCAGCAGCCAAGATAACCAGGGTACGGGAGAGCAGTACTTC.

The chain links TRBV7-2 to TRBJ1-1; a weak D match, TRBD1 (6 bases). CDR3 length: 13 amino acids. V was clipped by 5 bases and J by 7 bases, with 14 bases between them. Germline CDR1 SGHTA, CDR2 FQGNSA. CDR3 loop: CASSDRTGLEAFF. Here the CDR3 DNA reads TGTGCCAGCAGCGACCGAACAGGGCTTGAAGCTTTCTTT.

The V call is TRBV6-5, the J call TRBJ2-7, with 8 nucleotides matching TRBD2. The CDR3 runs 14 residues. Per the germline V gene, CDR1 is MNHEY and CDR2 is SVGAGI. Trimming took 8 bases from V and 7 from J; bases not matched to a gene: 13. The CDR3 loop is CASSRASGRGEQYF. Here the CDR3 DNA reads TGTGCCAGCTCCCGGGCTAGCGGGCGGGGTGAGCAGTACTTC.

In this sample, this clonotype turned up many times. The CDR3, as DNA: TGCAGTGCTAGACATCCTGGAAAACAGGGGCCCACTGAAGCTTTCTTT. This encodes CSARHPGKQGPTEAFF. The V gene is TRBV20-1, the J gene TRBJ1-1; 7 bases align to TRBD1. From germline, CDR1 is DFQATT and CDR2 SNEGSKA (reference sequence). There are 16 residues in the CDR3. After removal of 2 bases from V and 4 bases from J, the junction contained 13 bases not matched to a gene.